This T cell receptor (beta chain) was identified during a study of early T cells in non-severe SARS-CoV-2 infection. Overall study context: Sequencing targeted bulk RNA from unsorted whole blood, leaving chains unpaired.

Findings and caveats of the study: Sequences matched to VDJdb favored anti-spike CD8 responses, while private and CD4 specificities were missed.

cDNA molecules, individually, were tagged with unique molecular identifiers. TCRdb recomputed calls from the 5' RACE reads with MiXCR, one row per CDR3 protein. The repertoire holds some 60,000 distinct CDR3 sequences, 8.5% to 10% seen once, with 8.6% in the top ten. This clonotype was counted ten times or more. Its antigen is still unknown. Germline CDR1 and CDR2: SEHNR and FQNEAQ (reference sequence). J lost 3 bases, V lost 1 base, and 7 bases had no gene match. The CDR3 runs to 16 residues. The sequenced sample was whole blood. The V and J genes are TRBV7-9 and TRBJ2-3; 7 bases map to TRBD2. The receptor was isolated from an adult who was a healthcare worker with PCR-confirmed SARS-CoV-2 infection or an uninfected control (not recorded which). The CDR3 is CASSLGVSGGTDTQYF. CDR3 DNA sequence: TGTGCCAGCAGCTTAGGAGTTTCGGGAGGTACAGATACGCAGTATTTT.